The 8 T cell receptor beta chains listed next were all sequenced from one sample in a study of blood T cell repertoires in COVID-19. The table came from immunoSEQ multiplex PCR; TCRdb's copy has only in-frame clones and leaves some out. This table holds about 300,000 clones, approximately 93% found once. The source material was peripheral blood. The receptors shown here come from a woman under 40 with COVID-19, enrolled during active disease.

The V call is TRBV5-1, the J call TRBJ2-1; D is perhaps TRBD2 (6 bases). The CDR3 has 14 residues. V lost 4 bases and J lost 2, with 10 bases in between. The germline V gene has CDR1 SGHRS and CDR2 YFSETQ. This chain's CDR3 is CASSMGLAYNEQFF. CDR3 nucleotide sequence: TGCGCCAGCAGCATGGGACTGGCCTACAATGAGCAGTTCTTC.

V usage is TRBV14 and J usage is TRBJ2-7; 9 bases align to TRBD2. J was trimmed by 2 bases and V by 2 bases; bases with no gene match: 4. CDR3 length: 15 residues. Germline V lookup: CDR1 SGHDN, CDR2 FVKESK. CDR3 residues: CASSQNSGGTYEQYF. The CDR3 DNA sequence: TGTGCCAGCAGCCAAAATAGCGGGGGAACCTACGAGCAGTACTTC.

The chain joins TRBV18 to TRBJ1-2; 7 bases line up with TRBD1. Germline V gene lookup returns CDR1 KGHSH and CDR2 LQKENI. The CDR3 has 15 residues. The junction had 5 bases not matched to a gene; V was cut back by 1 base and J by 3 bases. The CDR3 loop is CASSPRRDRDYGYTF. The CDR3 coding sequence is TGTGCCAGCTCACCACGACGAGACAGGGACTATGGCTACACCTTC.

The chain joins TRBV7-9 to TRBJ1-4; D ambiguous. Germline-derived CDR1 and CDR2 are SEHNR and FQNEAQ (reference sequence). The CDR3 totals 14 residues. V shed 1 base and J shed 5 bases, with 8 bases lying between them. The DNA of the CDR3 is TGTGCCAGCAGCTTAGTGGAGCAAAATGAAAAACTGTTTTTT. Translation: CASSLVEQNEKLFF.

The chain joins TRBV19 to TRBJ2-7; TRBD1 agrees at 7 bases. This CDR3 is built from 12 residues. V was pared by 6 bases and J by 6 bases, with 5 bases of the junction left unmatched. Germline values: CDR1 LNHDA, CDR2 SQIVND (reference sequence). DNA of the CDR3: TGTGCCAGTAGCCCGACAGGGTTCGAGCAGTACTTC. It is translated as CASSPTGFEQYF.

The chain combines TRBV9 with TRBJ2-3; 7 nucleotides line up with TRBD1. The CDR3 extends over 17 amino acids. Germline CDR1 SGDLS, CDR2 YYNGEE. V lost 0 bases to trimming and J lost 2 bases; unmatched junction nucleotides: 9. CDR3 in DNA: TGTGCCAGCAGCGTAGAGGACAGGCAAGGATTCACAGATACGCAGTATTTT. This sequence encodes CASSVEDRQGFTDTQYF.

This chain joins TRBV24-1 and TRBJ2-3; D possibly corresponds to TRBD2 (5 bases). The CDR3 spans 14 residues. Germline CDR1 KGHDR, CDR2 SFDVKD. Trimming cost V 3 bases and J 3 bases, with 9 bases left between them. The CDR3 coding sequence is TGTGCCACCAGTGATCCCCGCGGGACAGATACGCAGTATTTT. Amino acid sequence: CATSDPRGTDTQYF.

The chain recombines TRBV28 with TRBJ2-7; 7 nucleotides align to TRBD2. The V gene end was trimmed by 3 bases and the J gene end by 0 bases; junction bases not matched to a gene: 5. Germline CDR1 reads MDHEN; CDR2 reads SYDVKM. The CDR3 has 15 residues. CDR3 DNA: TGTGCCAGCAGTTTCCGCGGGAGAAACTCCTACGAGCAGTACTTC. As protein: CASSFRGRNSYEQYF.